The 27 T cell receptor beta chains below all came from one sample that was sequenced in a study of T cells in Graves' hyperthyroidism and ophthalmopathy. RNA transcripts served as the template for amplifying TCR beta CDR3 regions. A set of HTBI primers served as the primers for a first-round RT-PCR of the TCR CDR3. MiXCR, run by TCRdb on the multiplex PCR reads, gives a single entry per CDR3 protein. The data hold about 550,000 distinct CDR3 sequences, with 20% to 25% observed a single time. The material sequenced was blood. The source is a young man with Graves' hyperthyroidism.

The table lists this clonotype with many counts. V gene TRBV27 combines with J gene TRBJ1-5; possible D gene TRBD1, 5 bases. The germline V gene encodes CDR1 MNHEY and CDR2 SMNVEV (reference sequence). V was clipped by 8 bases and J by 3 bases, with 17 bases between them. The CDR3 has 15 residues. The CDR3 nucleotides read TGTGCCAGCGGGGGGGTCGGGGGGTACAATCAGCCCCAGCATTTT. Its protein product is CASGGVGGYNQPQHF.

Ten or more counts support this clonotype. The rearrangement links TRBV19 to TRBJ1-6, with no clear D. This CDR3 is built from 14 residues. V lost 5 bases and J 7 bases, leaving 12 bases between the germline ends. Germline V gene sequence: CDR1 LNHDA, CDR2 SQIVND (reference sequence). CDR3 region: CASSPRNSNSPLHF. In DNA, the CDR3 is TGTGCCAGTAGTCCCAGAAACTCAAATTCACCCCTCCACTTT.

As regards this clonotype: The conserved phenylalanine or tryptophan normally closing the CDR3 is absent here, so this likely arose from a read error. The DNA is left out, because the CDR3 cannot be placed on it with certainty; the CDR3 is given as TCRdb lists it. The gene calls are TRBV12-3 or TRBV12-4 and TRBJ1-1; the table's D call of TRBD1 was not tested on the DNA. Including both end residues, the CDR3 is 15 amino acids long. The CDR3 spells CASSYSTELNTEACL.

This clonotype was counted ten times or more. This sequence joins TRBV19 and TRBJ1-1, with no clear D. The length of the CDR3 is 11 residues. V lost 7 bases, J lost 6 bases, and 9 bases lay in between. Germline V gene lookup returns CDR1 LNHDA and CDR2 SQIVND (reference sequence). The CDR3 coding sequence is TGTGCCAGTACGGTAGGCGCTGAAGCTTTCTTT. Amino acids: CASTVGAEAFF.

This clonotype was found many times. The rearrangement links TRBV28 to TRBJ2-7; D uncertain. Trimming cost V 6 bases and J 3 bases, with 9 bases left between them. The germline V gene encodes CDR1 MDHEN and CDR2 SYDVKM. CDR3 length: 12 residues. The CDR3 is CASSPLLYEQYF. CDR3 nucleotide sequence: TGTGCCAGCAGCCCCCTCCTCTACGAGCAGTACTTC.

The table lists this clonotype with a few counts. The chain has TRBV2 and TRBJ2-4, with 11 bases fitting TRBD1. From germline, CDR1 is SNHLY and CDR2 FYNNEI. The trim removed 2 bases at V and 3 bases at J, leaving 9 bases unmatched. CDR3 length: 18 residues. CDR3 in amino acids: CASSEFGQGAGVKNIQYF. CDR3 in DNA: TGTGCCAGCAGTGAATTCGGACAGGGGGCGGGGGTCAAAAACATTCAGTACTTC.

This clonotype showed up many times. Here the CDR3 reads CASSLGPGLAIHEQYF. CDR3 DNA: TGTGCCAGCAGTTTAGGCCCCGGGCTAGCGATCCACGAGCAGTACTTC. This chain links TRBV12-3 or TRBV12-4 with TRBJ2-7, with TRBD2 as a possible D gene (6 bases). The CDR3 totals 16 residues. Trimming shortened V by 1 base and J by 5 bases, and 18 bases separated the two germline ends.

This clonotype appeared a few times. The rearrangement uses TRBV12-3 or TRBV12-4 and TRBJ1-5; D is perhaps TRBD1 (5 bases). The CDR3 is 15 amino acids. The V gene lost 2 bases and the J gene lost 4 bases, with 12 bases spanning the gap. CDR3 nucleotide sequence: TGTGCCAGCAGTTTAATGGCAGGGCGTAATCAGCCCCAGCATTTT. This sequence encodes CASSLMAGRNQPQHF.

V and J are TRBV20-1 and TRBJ2-7; D might be TRBD1 (6 bases). This CDR3 spans 15 amino acids. The ends were cut back, 1 base at V and 0 bases at J, with 13 bases in the middle. CDR1 DFQATT and CDR2 SNEGSKA come from the germline V gene (reference sequence). CDR3 DNA sequence: TGCAGTGCTAGAGTGCGGACAGCATTCTCCTACGAGCAGTACTTC. This sequence encodes CSARVRTAFSYEQYF.

This clonotype occurred many times. The J gene is TRBJ1-3, the V gene TRBV9, with 7 bases matching TRBD1. V trimming: 5 bases; J trimming: 4 bases; junction bases outside the gene matches: 6. The CDR3 is 14 amino acids. The germline V gene encodes CDR1 SGDLS and CDR2 YYNGEE. CDR3 DNA sequence: TGTGCCAGCAGTCCGGGACAGTCCGGAAACACCATATATTTT. This gives the protein CASSPGQSGNTIYF. The full variable domain, completed using reference TRBV9 and TRBJ1-3, is DSGVTQTPKHLITATGQRVTLRCSPRSGDLSVYWYQQSLDQGLQFLIQYYNGEERAKGNILERFSAQQFPDLHSELNLSSLELGDSALYFCASSPGQSGNTIYFGEGSWLTVV.

The table lists this clonotype with many counts. The chain has TRBV7-8 and TRBJ2-5, with D maybe TRBD2 (5 bases). The CDR3 totals 16 residues. Trimming took 1 base from V and 1 from J, leaving 13 bases between them. The germline V gene encodes CDR1 SGHVS and CDR2 FQNEAQ. The CDR3 reads CASSLVRRLLQETQYF. The DNA of the CDR3 is TGTGCCAGCAGCTTAGTACGGAGACTACTCCAAGAGACCCAGTACTTC.

V usage is TRBV7-9 and J usage is TRBJ2-7; D could derive from TRBD1 or TRBD2 (5 bases each). The V gene's germline CDR1 is SEHNR and CDR2 FQNEAQ (reference sequence). The CDR3 runs 12 residues. V was clipped by 0 bases and J by 6 bases, with 6 bases between them. CDR3 DNA sequence: TGTGCCAGCAGCTTAGCGGGACCCGAGCAGTACTTC. It translates to CASSLAGPEQYF.

This clonotype has a count of ten or more. The chain is built from TRBV6-1 and TRBJ2-7; D ambiguous. The CDR3 is made up of 15 amino acids. The germline CDR1 and CDR2 sequences are MNHNS and SASEGT. V was cut by 2 bases and J by 1 base, with 12 bases left in between. DNA for the CDR3: TGTGCCAGCAGTGAAAGTTTCACGAGTTCCTACGAGCAGTACTTC. Translating it yields CASSESFTSSYEQYF.

Notes on this clonotype: The CDR3 carries no conserved terminal phenylalanine or tryptophan, so it likely arises from a read error. No DNA is shown, since the ends of the CDR3 on it are uncertain; the CDR3 is the one TCRdb lists. The chain has TRBV28 and TRBJ1-1; TRBD1 is taken as the D call from the table, unchecked against the DNA. Termini included, the CDR3 measures 13 amino acids. Germline-derived CDR1 and CDR2 are MDHEN and SYDVKM. The CDR3 is CASSLFGGAEACV.

This clonotype was seen repeatedly, ten times or more. The V and J genes are TRBV9 and TRBJ1-2, with TRBD1 matching 9 bases. J gave up 8 bases and V 3 bases, and 5 bases lay outside the gene matches. CDR1 and CDR2 from the germline V gene are SGDLS and YYNGEE. The CDR3 is 13 amino acids. The CDR3 loop reads CASSALDRGGYTF. In DNA, the CDR3 is TGTGCCAGCAGCGCCCTGGACAGGGGAGGCTACACCTTC.

This clonotype showed up many times. The chain links TRBV20-1 to TRBJ2-7; 8 bases are a match to TRBD1. Germline lookup yields CDR1 DFQATT and CDR2 SNEGSKA (reference sequence). Trimming removed 5 bases from V and 4 bases from J; junction bases left unmatched: 13. CDR3 length: 15 amino acids. The CDR3 here is CSASWGQDLGYEQYF. Written as DNA, the CDR3 is TGCAGTGCTTCTTGGGGACAGGACCTCGGGTACGAGCAGTACTTC.

J is TRBJ2-5 and V is TRBV29-1, with D perhaps TRBD1 (6 bases). V lost 0 bases to trimming and J lost 4 bases, with 12 bases between them. Germline-derived CDR1 and CDR2 are SQVTM and ANQGSEA. The CDR3 is 14 amino acids. CDR3 sequence reads: CSVEEPGAAETQYF. CDR3 DNA sequence: TGCAGCGTTGAAGAACCAGGGGCCGCAGAGACCCAGTACTTC.

As regards this clonotype: A much larger clone is a single base away; this may be a read error. The J gene is TRBJ1-5, the V gene TRBV12-3 or TRBV12-4, with TRBD1 identical over 11 bases. This CDR3 is built from 16 residues. The V and J ends lost 6 bases and 1 base, in that order; junction bases with no gene match: 5. This chain's CDR3 is CASSMDRGLSNQPQHF. CDR3 DNA: TGTGCCAGCAGCATGGACAGGGGGCTAAGCAATCAGCCCCAGCATTTT.

This clonotype was counted between two and nine times. The gene calls are TRBV19 and TRBJ2-3; 15 bases are a match to TRBD2. Losses at the gene ends were 3 bases for V and 3 bases for J; bases not matched to a gene: 13. CDR3 size: 20 residues. CDR1 is LNHDA and CDR2 is SQIVND in the germline V gene (reference sequence). The CDR3 protein is CASSIGLAGGQGWRTDTQYF. The CDR3 DNA reads as TGTGCCAGTAGTATCGGACTAGCGGGGGGGCAGGGGTGGAGGACAGATACGCAGTATTTT.

V usage is TRBV3-1 and J usage is TRBJ2-7, with TRBD1 as a possible D gene (6 bases). The V end lost 4 bases, the J end lost 3 bases, and 22 bases lay between the germline ends. The CDR3 extends over 17 amino acids. Germline loops: CDR1 LGHDT, CDR2 YNNKEL (reference sequence). In nucleotides, the CDR3 is TGTGCCAGCAGCCCCAAGCGGTTGGGGGCTGGCGTCTACGAGCAGTACTTC. This sequence encodes CASSPKRLGAGVYEQYF.

Only one count was recorded for this clonotype. V and J are TRBV10-3 and TRBJ2-7; the match to TRBD1 covers 8 bases. The CDR3 spans 14 residues. Trimming cost V 2 bases and J 5 bases; bases outside gene matches: 5. The germline CDR1 and CDR2 sequences are ENHRY and SYGVKD. The CDR3 is CAISENRGINEQYF. The CDR3 nucleotides read TGTGCCATCAGTGAGAACAGGGGGATAAACGAGCAGTACTTC.

This clonotype was observed many times. V is TRBV12-3 or TRBV12-4 and J is TRBJ2-5; 7 bases line up with TRBD1. The V segment lost 6 bases and the J segment 3 bases; nucleotides outside the gene matches: 7. This CDR3 has 14 amino acids. For the CDR3, the DNA is TGTGCCAGCAGCCGCGGACAGGCAGAAGAGACCCAGTACTTC. This gives the protein CASSRGQAEETQYF.

This clonotype has a count of ten or more. The chain's CDR3 is CASSLADAELQETQYF. The CDR3 nucleotides are TGTGCCAGCAGCTTAGCAGACGCCGAACTCCAAGAGACCCAGTACTTC. J is TRBJ2-5 and V is TRBV7-9; unclear D gene. Per the germline V gene, CDR1 is SEHNR and CDR2 is FQNEAQ (reference sequence). The V gene lost 0 bases and the J gene lost 1 base, with 12 bases spanning the gap. The CDR3 has 16 amino acids.

The sample holds many counts of this clonotype. J is TRBJ2-7 and V is TRBV29-1; 9 bases line up with TRBD2. V lost 0 bases to trimming and J lost 6 bases; unmatched junction nucleotides: 12. This CDR3 is 16 amino acids long. The germline CDR1 and CDR2 sequences are SQVTM and ANQGSEA. CDR3 in amino acids: CSVEEVAGAGEGEQYF. CDR3 nucleotide sequence: TGCAGCGTTGAAGAAGTAGCGGGGGCCGGTGAGGGCGAGCAGTACTTC.

This clonotype has a handful of counts. This sequence joins TRBV28 and TRBJ1-5, with unresolved D. The CDR3 runs to 14 residues. Trimming stripped 2 bases from V and 9 bases from J, with 14 bases between. Germline CDR1 and CDR2: MDHEN and SYDVKM. In DNA form, the CDR3 reads TGTGCCAGCAGTTTAAAGGACCCCCGGCGGCCCCAGCATTTT. It is translated as CASSLKDPRRPQHF.

In its sample, this clonotype was seen many times. The chain's CDR3 is CASTQQGLPYEQYF. The CDR3 DNA sequence: TGTGCCAGCACCCAGCAGGGCCTACCCTACGAGCAGTACTTC. The V gene is TRBV28, the J gene TRBJ2-7; possible D gene TRBD1, 5 bases. The CDR3 spans 14 residues. V was shortened by 7 bases and J by 2 bases, with 15 bases between the two germline ends. CDR1 MDHEN and CDR2 SYDVKM come from the germline V gene.

This clonotype was seen at least ten times. The genes are TRBV19 and TRBJ1-5; D not certain. Trimming took 0 bases from V and 2 from J, leaving 14 bases between them. The CDR3 is made up of 17 amino acids. CDR1 is LNHDA, CDR2 SQIVND, per germline (reference sequence). The CDR3 nucleotides read TGTGCCAGTAGTATAGAACTGGCAACTTGGGGCAATCAGCCCCAGCATTTT. This encodes CASSIELATWGNQPQHF.